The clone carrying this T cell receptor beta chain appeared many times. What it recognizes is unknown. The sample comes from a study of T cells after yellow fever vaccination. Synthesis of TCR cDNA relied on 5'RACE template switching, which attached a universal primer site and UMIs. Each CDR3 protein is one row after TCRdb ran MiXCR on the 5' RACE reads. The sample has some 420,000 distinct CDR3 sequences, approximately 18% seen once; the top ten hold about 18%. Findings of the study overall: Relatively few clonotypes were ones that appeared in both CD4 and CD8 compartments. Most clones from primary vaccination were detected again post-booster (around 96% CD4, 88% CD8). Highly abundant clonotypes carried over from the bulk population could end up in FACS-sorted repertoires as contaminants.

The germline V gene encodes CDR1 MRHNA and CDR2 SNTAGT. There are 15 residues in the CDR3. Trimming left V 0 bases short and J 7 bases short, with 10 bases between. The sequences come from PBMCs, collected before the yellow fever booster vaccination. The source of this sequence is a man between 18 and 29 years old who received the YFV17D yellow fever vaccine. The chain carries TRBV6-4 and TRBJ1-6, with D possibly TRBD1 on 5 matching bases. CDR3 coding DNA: TGTGCCAGCAGTGACTCGGCAGGGATGAATTCACCCCTCCACTTT. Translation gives CASSDSAGMNSPLHF.